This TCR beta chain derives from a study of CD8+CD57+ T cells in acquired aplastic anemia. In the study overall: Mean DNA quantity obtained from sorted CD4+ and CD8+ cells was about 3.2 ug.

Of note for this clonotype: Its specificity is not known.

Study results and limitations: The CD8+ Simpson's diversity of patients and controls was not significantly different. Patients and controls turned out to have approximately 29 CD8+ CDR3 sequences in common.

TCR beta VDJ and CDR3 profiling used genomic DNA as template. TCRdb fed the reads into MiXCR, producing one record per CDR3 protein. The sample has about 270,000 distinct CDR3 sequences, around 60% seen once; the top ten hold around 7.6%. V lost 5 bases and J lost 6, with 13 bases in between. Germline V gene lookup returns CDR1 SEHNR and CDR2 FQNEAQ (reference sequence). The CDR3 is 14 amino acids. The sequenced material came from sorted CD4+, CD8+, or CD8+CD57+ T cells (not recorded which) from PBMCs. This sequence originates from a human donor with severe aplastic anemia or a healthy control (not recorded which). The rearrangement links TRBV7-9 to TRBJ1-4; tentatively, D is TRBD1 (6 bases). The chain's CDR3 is CASSTPGADEKLFF. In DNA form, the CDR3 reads TGTGCCAGCAGCACGCCGGGGGCAGATGAAAAACTGTTTTTT.